One sample yielded the 7 T cell receptor beta chains listed below, sequenced in a study of T-cell reconstitution after alpha-beta-depleted transplantation in children. Unique molecular identifiers were used to barcode this TCRbeta library. TCRdb called the PCR reads again in MiXCR, with one record for every CDR3 protein. The data show hundreds of thousands of distinct CDR3 sequences, around 13% seen once. Sequenced here: PBMCs, mostly from graft donor cells, sampled 360 days after TCRalphabeta/CD19-depleted stem cell transplant. Source of these receptors: a male patient younger than 18 who had a stem cell transplant for acute myeloid leukemia, so the T cells may come from the graft donor.

This clonotype was seen repeatedly, ten times or more. The chain couples TRBV4-3 to TRBJ2-2; no definite D call. The V and J ends lost 1 base and 4 bases respectively, with 7 bases between them. Germline CDR1 and CDR2: LGHNA and YSLEER. The CDR3 length is 14 residues. The DNA of the CDR3 is TGCGCCAGCAGCCAAGGTTTCAGCACCGGGGAGCTGTTTTTT. Amino acid sequence: CASSQGFSTGELFF.

The CDR3 nucleotides read TGCGCCAGCAGCCAAGAGACAGGGGGCCCCTACGAGCAGTACTTC. It encodes CASSQETGGPYEQYF. The V and J genes are TRBV4-3 and TRBJ2-7; TRBD1 aligns across 10 bases. Germline V CDR1 and CDR2: LGHNA, YSLEER. The CDR3 covers 15 residues. J gave up 2 bases and V 0 bases, and 1 base lay outside the gene matches.

This clonotype was counted ten times or more. For the CDR3, the DNA is TGCAGCGCAGGACTAGCGGGCGACGGCGAGCAGTACTTC. Translated: CSAGLAGDGEQYF. The rearrangement links TRBV29-1 to TRBJ2-7, with 11 nucleotides matching TRBD2. V shed 7 bases and J 6 bases; nucleotides not matched to a gene: 8. The CDR3 is 13 amino acids. Germline CDR1 reads SQVTM; CDR2 reads ANQGSEA.

The chain links TRBV12-3 or TRBV12-4 to TRBJ2-5; D remains unclear. The CDR3 extends over 14 amino acids. Trimming took off 3 bases at V and 5 bases at J, with 13 bases between the two ends. CDR3 nucleotide sequence: TGTGCCAGCAGTTTCGGCCCTTCGTCGGAGACCCAGTACTTC. Residues: CASSFGPSSETQYF.

CDR3: CASSPSAGTRFPNEQFF. The CDR3 nucleotides are TGTGCCAGCAGTCCCTCCGCCGGGACTAGGTTCCCCAATGAGCAGTTCTTC. The chain is built from TRBV12-3 or TRBV12-4 and TRBJ2-1; 8 nucleotides align to TRBD2. This CDR3 contains 17 residues. V was clipped by 5 bases and J by 6 bases; unmatched bases: 15.

The chain has TRBV29-1 and TRBJ1-1; TRBD1 might be the D (5 bases). This CDR3 is built from 16 residues. V lost 1 base to trimming and J lost 0 bases, with 15 bases between them. Germline V lookup: CDR1 SQVTM, CDR2 ANQGSEA. CDR3 coding DNA: TGCAGCGTTGAAGTCAACCCGGGACCGTTGAACACTGAAGCTTTCTTT. Translation gives CSVEVNPGPLNTEAFF.

The sample holds a few counts of this clonotype. The chain has TRBV28 and TRBJ2-6; a possible D gene is TRBD2 (5 bases). The V gene lost 6 bases and the J gene lost 0 bases, with 9 bases spanning the gap. CDR3 size: 15 residues. Germline CDR1 MDHEN, CDR2 SYDVKM. The CDR3 loop reads CASSPRGSGANVLTF. Written as DNA, the CDR3 is TGTGCCAGCAGCCCCCGGGGCTCTGGGGCCAACGTCCTGACTTTC.